This T cell receptor (beta chain) originates from a study of Graves' ophthalmopathy and Graves' hyperthyroidism. Study-level information: At the time of initial diagnosis and before any treatment, peripheral blood was collected.

Researchers turned away patients with other autoimmune diseases, uncontrolled infections, pregnancy or lactation. This clonotype was seen repeatedly, ten times or more. Its antigen is currently unknown. The CDR3 contains 14 residues. Deletions cut 5 bases from V and 2 bases from J, with 13 bases between. Germline V CDR1 and CDR2: SGHAT, FQNNGV. Regarding the study as a whole: Both an approximately 71% sensitivity and an approximately 72% specificity characterized the model's predictions of ophthalmopathy progression. Most thyroid clonotypes expanded beyond 0.001 frequency were also found in blood.

Beta-chain TCR CDR3 regions were amplified from RNA transcripts. Investigators did first-round RT-PCR with HTBI primers, then second-round multiplex PCR. TCRdb re-called the multiplex PCR reads through MiXCR, storing one row per CDR3 protein. The table lists some 200,000 distinct CDR3 sequences, approximately 29% of them singletons. This sequence joins TRBV11-2 and TRBJ2-7; the D is unclear. Sequences were obtained from peripheral blood. The TCR sequence derives from a middle-aged man with Graves' ophthalmopathy. CDR3 nucleotides: TGTGCCAGCAGCGCAGCCTTATTGCCCTACGAGCAGTACTTC. It is translated as CASSAALLPYEQYF.